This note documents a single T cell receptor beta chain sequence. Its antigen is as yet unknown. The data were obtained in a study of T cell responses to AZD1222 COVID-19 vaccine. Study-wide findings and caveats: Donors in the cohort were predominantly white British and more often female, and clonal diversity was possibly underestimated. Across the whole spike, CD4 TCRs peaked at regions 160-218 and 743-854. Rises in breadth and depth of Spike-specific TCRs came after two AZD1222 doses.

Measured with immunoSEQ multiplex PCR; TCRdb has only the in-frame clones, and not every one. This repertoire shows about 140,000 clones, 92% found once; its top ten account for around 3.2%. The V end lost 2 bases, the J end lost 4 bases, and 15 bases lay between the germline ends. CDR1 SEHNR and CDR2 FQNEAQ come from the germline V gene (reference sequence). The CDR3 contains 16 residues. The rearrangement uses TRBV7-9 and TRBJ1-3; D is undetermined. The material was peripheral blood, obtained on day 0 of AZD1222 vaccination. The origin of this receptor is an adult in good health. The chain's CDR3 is CASSLLLQTFGNTIYF. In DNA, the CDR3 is TGTGCCAGCAGCTTATTACTGCAGACCTTCGGAAACACCATATATTTT.